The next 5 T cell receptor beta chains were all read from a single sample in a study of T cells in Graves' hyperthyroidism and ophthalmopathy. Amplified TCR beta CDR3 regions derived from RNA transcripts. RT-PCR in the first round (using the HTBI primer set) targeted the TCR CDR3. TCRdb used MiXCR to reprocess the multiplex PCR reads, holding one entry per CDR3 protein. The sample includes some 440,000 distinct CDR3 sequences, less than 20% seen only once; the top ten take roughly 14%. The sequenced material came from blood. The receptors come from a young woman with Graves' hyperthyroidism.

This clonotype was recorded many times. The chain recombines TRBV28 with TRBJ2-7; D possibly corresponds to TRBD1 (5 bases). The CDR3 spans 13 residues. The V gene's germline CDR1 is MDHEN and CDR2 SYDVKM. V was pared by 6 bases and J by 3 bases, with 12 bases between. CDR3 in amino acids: CASSEDRNYEQYF. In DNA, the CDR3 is TGTGCCAGCAGCGAAGACAGAAACTACGAGCAGTACTTC.

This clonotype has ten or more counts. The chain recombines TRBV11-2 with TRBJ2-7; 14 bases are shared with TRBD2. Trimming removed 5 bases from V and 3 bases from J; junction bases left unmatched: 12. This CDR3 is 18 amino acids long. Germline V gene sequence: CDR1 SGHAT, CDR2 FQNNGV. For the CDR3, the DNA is TGTGCCAGCAGCCGTAGTGCGACTAGCGGGAGGGCCAACTACGAGCAGTACTTC. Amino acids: CASSRSATSGRANYEQYF.

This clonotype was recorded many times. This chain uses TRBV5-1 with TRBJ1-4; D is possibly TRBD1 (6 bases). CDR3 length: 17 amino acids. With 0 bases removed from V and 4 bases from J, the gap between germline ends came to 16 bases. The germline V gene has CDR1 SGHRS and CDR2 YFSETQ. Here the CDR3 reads CASSLVAITDSNEKLFF. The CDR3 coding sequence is TGCGCCAGCAGCTTGGTGGCCATTACGGACAGTAATGAAAAACTGTTTTTT.

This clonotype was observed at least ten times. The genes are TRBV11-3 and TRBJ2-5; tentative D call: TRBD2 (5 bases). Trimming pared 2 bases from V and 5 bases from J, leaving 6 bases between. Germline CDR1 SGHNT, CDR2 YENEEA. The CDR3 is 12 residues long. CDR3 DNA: TGTGCCAGCAGCTTAACGGGGGAGACCCAGTACTTC. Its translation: CASSLTGETQYF.

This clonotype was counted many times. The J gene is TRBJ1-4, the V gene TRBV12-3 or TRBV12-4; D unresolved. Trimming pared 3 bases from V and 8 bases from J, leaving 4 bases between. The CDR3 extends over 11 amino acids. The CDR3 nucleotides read TGTGCCAGCAGTTTCGGAGAAAAACTGTTTTTT. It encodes CASSFGEKLFF.